This entry lists 9 T cell receptor beta chains sequenced from one sample in a study of radiation and T cells in renal cell carcinoma. Time point denoted: baseline pretreatment blood. Sample treatment: 15 Gy SBRT to primary tumor, nephrectomy 4 weeks later. Data came from immunoSEQ multiplex PCR; TCRdb stores just in-frame clones and leaves some out. The data contain tens of thousands of clones, 82% of them singletons. Here the sequenced sample was blood, taken from a patient whose treatment included radiotherapy and nephrectomy. All receptors come from a man in his 60s with renal cell carcinoma.

Judged by abundance, this clone is medium-sized. The genes are TRBV10-3 and TRBJ2-1; D is possibly TRBD2 (6 bases). Trimming took off 6 bases at V and 4 bases at J, with 13 bases between the two ends. CDR1 ENHRY and CDR2 SYGVKD come from the germline V gene. This CDR3 is 14 amino acids long. CDR3 residues: CAISGGGGYNEQFF. The CDR3 DNA reads TGTGCCATCAGCGGGGGAGGCGGGTACAATGAGCAGTTCTTC.

This clone occurred once. The chain carries TRBV28 and TRBJ1-2, with a possible D match to TRBD1 (6 bases). The germline V and J ends were trimmed by 4 bases and 5 bases, with 14 bases remaining between them. This CDR3 is 14 amino acids long. Germline CDR1 is MDHEN and CDR2 is SYDVKM. CDR3 amino acids: CASSSPGRGYGYTF. CDR3 DNA sequence: TGTGCCAGCAGTTCCCCTGGCAGGGGATATGGCTACACCTTC.

This chain joins TRBV6-6 and TRBJ2-4; the D gene is possibly TRBD2 (6 bases). V lost 10 bases to trimming and J lost 1 base, with 14 bases between them. Germline CDR1 and CDR2: MNHNY and SVGAGI (reference sequence). The CDR3 has 14 amino acids. DNA of the CDR3: TGTGCCACTCAAGATGGGAGGGCCAAAAACATTCAGTACTTC. It yields the protein CATQDGRAKNIQYF.

This chain joins TRBV11-2 and TRBJ2-1, with 9 bases that match TRBD2. The CDR3 contains 15 residues. In germline, CDR1 is SGHAT, CDR2 FQNNGV. With 2 bases clipped from V and 9 bases from J, the junction kept 8 bases outside the gene matches. Written as DNA, the CDR3 is TGTGCCAGCAGCTTAACTAGCGGGCCTCGGGGTGAGCAGTTCTTC. Translation: CASSLTSGPRGEQFF.

This clone was seen once. The CDR3 sequence is CASSPDPGANVLTF. In DNA, the CDR3 is TGTGCCAGCAGCCCGGATCCTGGGGCCAACGTCCTGACTTTC. This chain joins TRBV7-9 and TRBJ2-6; D is uncertain. CDR3 size: 14 residues. Trimming removed 5 bases at V and 2 bases at J, with 7 bases between. CDR1 is SEHNR and CDR2 is FQNEAQ in the germline V gene (reference sequence).

The chain combines TRBV5-1 with TRBJ2-3, with 7 nucleotides matching TRBD2. Trimming at V came to 7 bases and at J to 6 bases, leaving 11 bases not matched to a gene. Germline CDR1 is SGHRS and CDR2 is YFSETQ. The CDR3 is 14 amino acids. CDR3 sequence (DNA): TGCGCCAGCTCCCCTAGACTAGCTGCGGATACGCAGTATTTT. Residues: CASSPRLAADTQYF.

The chain uses TRBV11-3 and TRBJ2-3, with D possibly called TRBD1 or TRBD2 (6 bases each). The V gene lost 5 bases and the J gene lost 7 bases, with 25 bases spanning the gap. There are 17 residues in the CDR3. CDR1 and CDR2 (germline): SGHNT, YENEEA. The CDR3 here is CASSMTGSWGDLNTQYF. As DNA, the CDR3 is TGTGCCAGCAGCATGACAGGTTCTTGGGGGGATTTGAATACGCAGTATTTT.

The V and J genes are TRBV10-3 and TRBJ1-6; D gene ambiguous. Germline V gives CDR1 ENHRY, CDR2 SYGVKD. V lost 2 bases, J lost 7 bases, and 9 bases lay in between. The CDR3 extends over 14 amino acids. The CDR3 bases are TGTGCCATCAGTGAGGAGCGGGGAAATTCACCCCTCCACTTT. As protein: CAISEERGNSPLHF.

The V gene is TRBV5-1, the J gene TRBJ2-5, with D perhaps TRBD1 (5 bases). Germline CDR1 is SGHRS and CDR2 is YFSETQ. Trimming removed 0 bases from V and 4 bases from J, with 16 bases in between. This CDR3 has 16 amino acids. CDR3 protein: CASSLGRGRVTETQYF. The CDR3 DNA reads TGCGCCAGCAGCTTGGGGCGTGGCAGGGTGACAGAGACCCAGTACTTC.